The 6 T cell receptor beta chains reported below all come from one sample, sequenced in a study of blood T cells in healthy people across ages (dated by TCRdb to between 2015 and 2017). The library was made by 5' RACE. Sequencing took place on an Illumina HiSeq 2500. A second PCR of about 6 to 11 cycles was run with a J-beta primer mix and a sample-barcoded 5' primer. In-frame beta chains were kept once TCRdb had trimmed the public reads at Q25 with fastp and called clones with MiXCR. Rows with one shared CDR3 protein collapse into an entry with the most common genes and DNA. For this sample the table gives roughly 800,000 distinct CDR3 sequences, of which approximately 25% were detected only once. The ten most abundant clones make up 9.4% of the sample. The same specimen was also included in a second study, on T cells of mothers and their children.

Sequences were obtained from blood. The source is a boy younger than 18 in good health.

The J gene is TRBJ1-1, the V gene TRBV7-8; D uncertain. V dropped 5 bases and J dropped 11 bases, with 15 bases sitting between them. This CDR3 has 12 amino acids. Germline lookup yields CDR1 SGHVS and CDR2 FQNEAQ. CDR3 protein: CASSRKGETAFF. The CDR3, as DNA: TGTGCCAGCAGCCGTAAGGGTGAGACGGCTTTCTTT.

The chain recombines TRBV5-6 with TRBJ2-5; TRBD2 matches 8 bases. The J call may be in error: the DNA end matches TRBJ2-7 better. Germline-derived CDR1 and CDR2 are SGHDT and YYEEEE. The CDR3 sequence is 15 residues long. Here the CDR3 reads CASSLDLNSGSEQYF. CDR3 DNA sequence: TGTGCCAGCAGCTTGGATTTGAACAGCGGGAGCGAGCAGTACTTC.

In the case of this clonotype: Being one base from a much bigger clone, this may be a read error. This chain connects TRBV25-1 to TRBJ1-2, with TRBD1 matching 9 bases. The CDR3 totals 15 residues. Germline CDR1 is MGHDK and CDR2 is SYGVNS. CDR3 nucleotides: TGTGTCAGCAGTGAATCCGGGGACAGGGCCCATGGCTACACCTTC. This encodes CVSSESGDRAHGYTF.

This clonotype was counted a few times. The rearrangement links TRBV4-3 to TRBJ2-5; 12 positions match TRBD2. The better agreement between TRBJ2-7 and the DNA end casts doubt on the J call. Germline lookup yields CDR1 LGHNA and CDR2 YSLEER. CDR3 length: 14 amino acids. The chain's CDR3 is CASSASGGATEQYF. The CDR3 bases are TGCGCCAGCAGCGCTAGCGGGGGGGCGACCGAGCAGTACTTC.

The chain combines TRBV20-1 with TRBJ2-4, with TRBD1 matching over 7 bases. The germline gives CDR1 DFQATT, CDR2 SNEGSKA (reference sequence). With V trimmed by 6 bases and J by 4 bases, 9 bases remained unmatched. This CDR3 has 14 amino acids. CDR3 nucleotides: TGCAGTGCCCCAGCTGACAGGGAAAAAAACATTCAGTACTTC. It encodes CSAPADREKNIQYF.

Ten or more counts support this clonotype. CDR3 protein: CASSLLGDRGETQYF. The CDR3 coding sequence is TGTGCCAGCAGTTTATTGGGGGACAGGGGAGAGACCCAGTACTTC. V gene TRBV28 combines with J gene TRBJ2-5; 10 bases fit TRBD1. This CDR3 contains 15 residues. V was clipped by 1 base and J by 4 bases; unmatched bases: 3. Germline CDR1 is MDHEN and CDR2 is SYDVKM.